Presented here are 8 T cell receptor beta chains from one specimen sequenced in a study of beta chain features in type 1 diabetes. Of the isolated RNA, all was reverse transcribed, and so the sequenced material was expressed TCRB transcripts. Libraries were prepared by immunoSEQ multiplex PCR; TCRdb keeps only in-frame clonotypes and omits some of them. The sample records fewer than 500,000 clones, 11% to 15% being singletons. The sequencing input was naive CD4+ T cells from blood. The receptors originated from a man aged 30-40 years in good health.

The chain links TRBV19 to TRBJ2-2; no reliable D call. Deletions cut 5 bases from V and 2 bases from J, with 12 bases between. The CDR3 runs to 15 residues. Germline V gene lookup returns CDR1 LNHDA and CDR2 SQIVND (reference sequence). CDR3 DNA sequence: TGTGCCAGTAGTGCTACAGAAATAAACACCGGGGAGCTGTTTTTT. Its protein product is CASSATEINTGELFF.

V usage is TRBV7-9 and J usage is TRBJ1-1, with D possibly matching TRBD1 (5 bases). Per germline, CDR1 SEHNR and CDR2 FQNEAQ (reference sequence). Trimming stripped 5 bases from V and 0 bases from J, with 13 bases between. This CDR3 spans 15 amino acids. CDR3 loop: CASSVPGSVNTEAFF. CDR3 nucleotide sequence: TGTGCCAGCAGCGTCCCAGGGAGTGTGAACACTGAAGCTTTCTTT.

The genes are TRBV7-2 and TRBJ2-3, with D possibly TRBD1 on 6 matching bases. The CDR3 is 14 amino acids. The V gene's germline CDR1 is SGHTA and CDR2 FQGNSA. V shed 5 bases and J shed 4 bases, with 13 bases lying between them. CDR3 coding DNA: TGTGCCAGCAGCCTCCGACAGGTCCCAGATACGCAGTATTTT. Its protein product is CASSLRQVPDTQYF.

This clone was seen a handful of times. In DNA form, the CDR3 reads TGTGCCAGCAGTTCGGTGATGCATCAGCCCCAGCATTTT. Encoded protein: CASSSVMHQPQHF. This rearrangement joins TRBV28 to TRBJ1-5; D remains ambiguous. The CDR3 length is 13 residues. The V gene's germline CDR1 is MDHEN and CDR2 SYDVKM. Trimming stripped 4 bases from V and 5 bases from J, with 9 bases between. Variable domain in full (rest from reference TRBV28 and TRBJ1-5): DVKVTQSSRYLVKRTGEKVFLECVQDMDHENMFWYRQDPGLGLRLIYFSYDVKMKEKGDIPEGYSVSREKKERFSLILESASTNQTSMYLCASSSVMHQPQHFGDGTRLSIL.

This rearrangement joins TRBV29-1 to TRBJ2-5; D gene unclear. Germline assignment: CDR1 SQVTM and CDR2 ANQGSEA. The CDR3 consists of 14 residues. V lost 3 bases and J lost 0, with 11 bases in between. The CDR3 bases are TGCAGCGTTGAGTTCAGAGCGTACCAAGAGACCCAGTACTTC. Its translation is CSVEFRAYQETQYF.

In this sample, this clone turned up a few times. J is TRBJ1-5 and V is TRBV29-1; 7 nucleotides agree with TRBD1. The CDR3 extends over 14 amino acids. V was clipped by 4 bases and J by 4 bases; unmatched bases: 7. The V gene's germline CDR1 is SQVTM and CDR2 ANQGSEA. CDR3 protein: CSVVWDSGNQPQHF. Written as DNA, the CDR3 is TGCAGCGTTGTTTGGGACAGCGGAAATCAGCCCCAGCATTTT. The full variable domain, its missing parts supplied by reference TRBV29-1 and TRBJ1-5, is SAVISQKPSRDICQRGTSLTIQCQVDSQVTMMFWYRQQPGQSLTLIATANQGSEATYESGFVIDKFPISRPNLTFSTLTVSNMSPEDSSIYLCSVVWDSGNQPQHFGDGTRLSIL.

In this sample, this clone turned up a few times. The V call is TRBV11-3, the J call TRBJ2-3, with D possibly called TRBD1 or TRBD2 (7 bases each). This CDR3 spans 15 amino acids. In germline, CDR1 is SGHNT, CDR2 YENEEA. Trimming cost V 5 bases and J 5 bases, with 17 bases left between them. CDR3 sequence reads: CASSPRGTGGDTQYF. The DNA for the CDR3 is TGTGCCAGCAGCCCCAGGGGGACGGGAGGAGATACGCAGTATTTT.

CDR3 nucleotide sequence: TGTGCCAGCTTTGGTCGGGTCGGCCTTCGTCGTGGGCAGTTCTTC. As protein: CASFGRVGLRRGQFF. The gene calls are TRBV19 and TRBJ2-1; D is uncertain. Germline CDR1 LNHDA, CDR2 SQIVND (reference sequence). Trimming shortened V by 9 bases and J by 12 bases, and 27 bases separated the two germline ends. CDR3 length equals 15 residues. The full variable domain, its missing parts supplied by reference TRBV19 and TRBJ2-1, is DGGITQSPKYLFRKEGQNVTLSCEQNLNHDAMYWYRQDPGQGLRLIYYSQIVNDFQKGDIAEGYSVSREKKESFPLTVTSAQKNPTAFYLCASFGRVGLRRGQFFGPGTRLTVL.